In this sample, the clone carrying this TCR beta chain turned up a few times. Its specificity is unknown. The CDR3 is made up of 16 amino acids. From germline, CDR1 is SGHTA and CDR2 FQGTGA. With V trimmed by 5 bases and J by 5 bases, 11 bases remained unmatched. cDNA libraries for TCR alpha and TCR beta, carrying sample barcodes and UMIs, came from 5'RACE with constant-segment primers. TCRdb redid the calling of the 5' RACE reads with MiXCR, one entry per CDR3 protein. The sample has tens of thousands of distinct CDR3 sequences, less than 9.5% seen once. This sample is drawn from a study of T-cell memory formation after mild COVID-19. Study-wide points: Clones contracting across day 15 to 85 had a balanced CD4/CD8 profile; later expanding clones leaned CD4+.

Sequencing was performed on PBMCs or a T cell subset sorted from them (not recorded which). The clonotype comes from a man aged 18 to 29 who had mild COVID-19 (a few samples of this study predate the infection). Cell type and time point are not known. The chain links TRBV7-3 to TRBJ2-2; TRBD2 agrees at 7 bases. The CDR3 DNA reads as TGTGCCAGCAGCCCCGGACTAGGTGGGCGGACCGGGGAGCTGTTTTTT. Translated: CASSPGLGGRTGELFF.